Presented here are 8 T cell receptor beta chains from one specimen sequenced in a study of post-analysis software for immune sequencing data. General observations from the study: Patients carried roughly 5 TRBV segments more frequently than controls did, and TRBV5-6, TRBV5-1 and TRBV20-1 were among them.

Their specific antigens are unknown. Tagging with unique molecular identifiers was a feature of the TCR beta cDNA libraries. TCRdb fed the PCR reads into MiXCR, producing one record per CDR3 protein. The table shows hundreds of thousands of distinct CDR3 sequences, with 25% to 30% occurring only once. Material for sequencing was blood. Source of these receptors: a girl aged 10 to 17 with multiple sclerosis.

This clonotype came up a few times. The chain links TRBV3-1 to TRBJ2-7; tentatively, D is TRBD2 (5 bases). From germline, CDR1 is LGHDT and CDR2 YNNKEL (reference sequence). Trimming shortened V by 6 bases and J by 3 bases, and 18 bases separated the two germline ends. The CDR3 runs to 15 residues. This CDR3 reads CASSKLVQWGYEQYF. The CDR3 bases are TGTGCCAGCAGTAAACTAGTGCAGTGGGGCTACGAGCAGTACTTC.

This chain joins TRBV13 and TRBJ2-5, with TRBD1 matching 11 bases. The J call could be wrong; TRBJ2-7 is a better fit for the DNA end. From germline, CDR1 is PRHDT and CDR2 FYEKMQ (reference sequence). This CDR3 is 15 amino acids long. CDR3 nucleotides: TGTGCCAGCAGCCGGGACAGGGGGACCGTGTACGAGCAGTACTTC. Residues: CASSRDRGTVYEQYF.

The CDR3 DNA reads TGTGCCAGCAGCCGAGACAGGACATCCTACAATGAGCAGTTCTTC. Its protein product is CASSRDRTSYNEQFF. The J gene is TRBJ2-1, the V gene TRBV12-3 or TRBV12-4, with D tentatively TRBD1 (6 bases). This CDR3 is 15 amino acids long. Trimming cost V 6 bases and J 1 base, with 13 bases left between them.

The sample holds a few counts of this clonotype. The chain combines TRBV20-1 with TRBJ2-1; 9 nucleotides agree with TRBD1. This CDR3 comprises 15 residues. CDR1 and CDR2 from the germline V gene are DFQATT and SNEGSKA (reference sequence). J lost 3 bases, V lost 6 bases, and 9 bases had no gene match. The DNA for the CDR3 is TGCAGTGCCCAGGCCGGGACAGGGAGCTACAATGAGCAGTTCTTC. Its translation: CSAQAGTGSYNEQFF.

This clonotype was counted only a few times. The CDR3 region has the DNA TGTGCCAGCAGTGATTTTCTCGGGAACTATGGCTACACCTTC. This gives the protein CASSDFLGNYGYTF. The chain combines TRBV2 with TRBJ1-2; D call uncertain. The CDR3 runs to 14 residues. Germline values: CDR1 SNHLY, CDR2 FYNNEI. The V end lost 3 bases, the J end lost 2 bases, and 10 bases lay between the germline ends. Full variable domain (missing parts from reference TRBV2 and TRBJ1-2): EPEVTQTPSHQVTQMGQEVILRCVPISNHLYFYWYRQILGQKVEFLVSFYNNEISEKSEIFDDQFSVERPDGSNFTLKIRSTKLEDSAMYFCASSDFLGNYGYTFGSGTRLTVV.

J is TRBJ1-1 and V is TRBV9; tentative D call: TRBD1 (6 bases). CDR1 is SGDLS, CDR2 YYNGEE, per germline. V lost 3 bases, J lost 1 base, and 10 bases lay in between. This CDR3 spans 14 amino acids. The CDR3 DNA reads as TGTGCCAGCAGCGGACTAGGGGGGAACACTGAAGCTTTCTTT. Protein product: CASSGLGGNTEAFF.

This clonotype was counted ten times or more. The chain is built from TRBV20-1 and TRBJ2-5; tentative D call: TRBD2 (7 bases). Trimming shortened V by 5 bases and J by 5 bases, and 15 bases separated the two germline ends. Germline CDR1 reads DFQATT; CDR2 reads SNEGSKA (reference sequence). The CDR3 is 13 residues long. The CDR3 reads CSAGWGGRETQYF. In nucleotides, the CDR3 is TGCAGTGCTGGATGGGGGGGGCGGGAGACCCAGTACTTC.

In its sample, this clonotype was seen many times. The chain links TRBV20-1 to TRBJ2-5; tentatively, D is TRBD1 (5 bases). Looked up from germline, CDR1 is DFQATT and CDR2 is SNEGSKA (reference sequence). Trimming stripped 6 bases from V and 1 base from J, with 12 bases between. The CDR3 covers 13 residues. The CDR3 sequence is CSALTGIQETQYF. CDR3 sequence (DNA): TGCAGTGCCCTCACAGGTATCCAAGAGACCCAGTACTTC.